This T cell receptor beta chain was recorded in a study of T cell clusters in autoimmune cytopenias. Study as a whole: TRB sequencing had a median around 50,000 reads and 2,350 distinct clonotypes per sample. Study observations and caveats: Active autoimmune hepatitis patients had roughly 3.3-fold fewer exclusive TRB clusters than healthy donors.

Frequency places this clonotype as medium-sized. Its matching antigen is unknown. Multiplex touch-down PCR amplified TRB using TRB-A and TRB-B pools in one tube. TCRdb processed the multiplex PCR reads again and assigns one entry to each CDR3 protein, with no DNA. The sample holds some 540 distinct CDR3 sequences. This CDR3 contains 13 residues. The germline V gene has CDR1 GTSNPN and CDR2 SVGIG (reference sequence). Each sample's input was around 250 ng genomic DNA, some 40,000 genome equivalents. The TCR comes from a human donor with an autoimmune cytopenia or autoimmune hepatitis (not recorded which). Sequences were obtained from peripheral blood. The chain has TRBV30 and TRBJ1-6. The CDR3 sequence: CAWSEGNNSPLHF.